This T cell receptor beta chain originates from a study of blood T cells in healthy people across ages. Study conclusions and caveats: Long-lived donors carried more naive CD4+ cells and greater diversity than aged donors. Shifts in expanded clonotypes may have been confounded by donor CMV status, which was unknown.

This CDR3 has 13 residues. CDR1 SGDLS and CDR2 YYNGEE come from the germline V gene. A second PCR, run for about 6 to 11 cycles, used a sample-barcoded 5' primer plus a J-beta primer mix. Sequencing recovered at least 3 million CDR3-containing paired-end reads from each sample. Using its own MiXCR run on the 5' RACE reads, TCRdb lists one record per CDR3 protein. The sample has 800,000 or so distinct CDR3 sequences, more than 20% seen once. This clonotype was observed a few times. The antigen is not known. Its ends do not fully match the called genes, so a read error is possible. This sample also appeared in a second study, on T cells of mothers and their children. According to that study: Donors comprised three healthy Caucasian mothers plus their six children.

The TCR comes from a boy aged 5-17 years in good health. What was sequenced was blood. J is TRBJ2-1 and V is TRBV9; D may match TRBD1 or TRBD2 (5 bases each). The CDR3 region is CACSAPEGREQFF. CDR3 coding DNA: TGTGCCTGCAGCGCACCCGAGGGACGTGAGCAGTTCTTC. The variable domain in full, with the rest retrieved from reference TRBV9 and TRBJ2-1, is DSGVTQTPKHLITATGQRVTLRCSPRSGDLSVYWYQQSLDQGLQFLIQYYNGEERAKGNILERFSAQQFPDLHSELNLSSLELGDSALYFCACSAPEGREQFFGPGTRLTVL.